This TCR beta chain was retrieved from a study of monozygotic twins with cystic fibrosis. Whole-study results and caveats: Low clonality (median around 0.0095) suggested a mostly naive repertoire. Unrelated CF individuals shared fewer identical clonotypes than monozygotic CF twins. J usage was most co-twin-similar in 8 of 16 pairs, V in 13. In this small cohort, shared CDR3 numbers showed no association with age, concordance or disease severity.

The repertoire was sequenced with immunoSEQ multiplex PCR; TCRdb's copy has only in-frame clones and lacks some. Counted here are tens of thousands of clones, about 96% occurring once; the ten biggest clones make up roughly 2.5%. Germline-derived CDR1 and CDR2 are MDHEN and SYDVKM. The V and J ends lost 2 bases and 4 bases respectively, with 6 bases between them. The CDR3 length is 14 residues. On this clone itself: No antigen is known for it.

This rearrangement joins TRBV28 to TRBJ2-6, with D unclear. Sequencing input: blood. This clonotype originated in a girl aged 2 to 9 with cystic fibrosis. The CDR3 sequence: CASSLGMGANVLTF. In DNA, the CDR3 is TGTGCCAGCAGTTTAGGGATGGGGGCCAACGTCCTGACTTTC.